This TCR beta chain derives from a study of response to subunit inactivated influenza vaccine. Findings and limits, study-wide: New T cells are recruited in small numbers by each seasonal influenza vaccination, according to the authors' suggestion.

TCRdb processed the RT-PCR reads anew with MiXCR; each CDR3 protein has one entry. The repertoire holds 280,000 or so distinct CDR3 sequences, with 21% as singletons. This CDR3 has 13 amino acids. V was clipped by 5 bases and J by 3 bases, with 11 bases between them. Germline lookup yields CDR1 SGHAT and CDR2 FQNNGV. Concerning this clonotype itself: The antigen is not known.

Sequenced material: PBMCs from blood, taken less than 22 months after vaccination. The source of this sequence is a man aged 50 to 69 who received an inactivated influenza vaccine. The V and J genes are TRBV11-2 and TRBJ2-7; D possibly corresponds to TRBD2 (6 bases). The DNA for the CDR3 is TGTGCCAGCAGCATGACTAGTTACTACGAGCAGTACTTC. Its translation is CASSMTSYYEQYF. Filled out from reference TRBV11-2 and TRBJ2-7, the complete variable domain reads EAGVAQSPRYKIIEKRQSVAFWCNPISGHATLYWYQQILGQGPKLLIQFQNNGVVDDSQLPKDRFSAERLKGVDSTLKIQPAKLEDSAVYLCASSMTSYYEQYFGPGTRLTVT.